These 30 T cell receptor beta chains were sequenced from one sample in a study of CD8 T cells in Susac syndrome (dated by TCRdb to about 2019). The library was generated by the immunoSEQ multiplex PCR assay. RNA was extracted with the RNeasy kit and 0.5 to 1 ug was reverse transcribed using random hexamers. The public reads were run again by TCRdb, first through fastp at Q25 and then through MiXCR, and only productive beta chains were kept. Every CDR3 protein is listed once, alongside the most common genes and DNA of its rows. This sample is represented by some 200,000 distinct CDR3 sequences; around 95% of them were singletons. Approximately 0.1% of the sample lies in the top ten. The sample taken for sequencing was CD4+ T cells from PBMCs. These TCRs come from a human donor with Susac syndrome.

The CDR3 region is CASSWGRAQHF. Here the CDR3 DNA reads TGTGCCAGCAGCTGGGGTCGGGCCCAGCATTTT. The V call is TRBV6-2 or TRBV6-3, the J call TRBJ1-5; D is unresolved. The CDR3 contains 11 residues. Germline V CDR1 and CDR2: MNHEY, SVGEGT. V lost 6 bases to trimming and J lost 11 bases, with 11 bases between them.

The genes are TRBV27 and TRBJ1-1, with no clear D. In germline, CDR1 is MNHEY, CDR2 SMNVEV (reference sequence). Trimming stripped 8 bases from V and 4 bases from J, with 14 bases between. CDR3 length: 13 residues. CDR3 protein: CASLGVLGTEAFF. The CDR3 DNA reads as TGTGCCAGCCTGGGAGTTCTGGGCACTGAAGCTTTCTTT.

This clonotype was counted a single time. V and J are TRBV2 and TRBJ2-7, with D hard to call. V lost 2 bases and J 1 base, leaving 9 bases between the germline ends. Germline CDR1 SNHLY, CDR2 FYNNEI. The CDR3 is made up of 14 amino acids. The CDR3 sequence: CASSETGPSYEQYF. DNA of the CDR3: TGTGCCAGCAGTGAAACTGGCCCTTCCTACGAGCAGTACTTC.

This CDR3 is CSEGGAGNEQFF. CDR3 coding DNA: TGCAGTGAGGGGGGGGCGGGTAATGAGCAGTTCTTC. The V gene is TRBV20-1, the J gene TRBJ2-1; D is possibly TRBD2 (7 bases). The CDR3 runs 12 residues. V dropped 7 bases and J dropped 7 bases, with 14 bases sitting between them. Germline V gives CDR1 DFQATT, CDR2 SNEGSKA (reference sequence).

The chain couples TRBV7-8 to TRBJ2-7; 8 nucleotides align to TRBD1. This CDR3 spans 13 amino acids. Germline V gives CDR1 SGHVS, CDR2 FQNEAQ. The trim removed 6 bases at V and 2 bases at J, leaving 3 bases unmatched. CDR3 residues: CASRGQAPYEQYF. The CDR3 DNA reads TGTGCCAGCAGGGGACAGGCCCCCTACGAGCAGTACTTC. Combining the CDR3 with reference TRBV7-8 and TRBJ2-7 gives the whole variable domain GAGVSQSPRYKVAKRGQDVALRCDPISGHVSLFWYQQALGQGPEFLTYFQNEAQLDKSGLPSDRFFAERPEGSVSTLKIQRTQQEDSAVYLCASRGQAPYEQYFGPGTRLTVT.

J is TRBJ2-3 and V is TRBV29-1, with D possibly TRBD2 on 5 matching bases. Germline CDR1 is SQVTM and CDR2 is ANQGSEA. The germline V and J ends were trimmed by 4 bases and 6 bases, with 8 bases remaining between them. This CDR3 has 11 amino acids. The CDR3 DNA follows: TGCAGCGTTGCCCCGGGGGATACGCAGTATTTT. This translates into CSVAPGDTQYF.

The J gene is TRBJ2-2, the V gene TRBV20-1, with TRBD2 matching over 12 bases. V shed 4 bases and J 0 bases; nucleotides not matched to a gene: 6. The CDR3 extends over 17 amino acids. Looked up from germline, CDR1 is DFQATT and CDR2 is SNEGSKA (reference sequence). The CDR3 sequence: CSAKSLAGGANTGELFF. As DNA, the CDR3 is TGCAGTGCTAAATCCCTAGCGGGGGGGGCGAACACCGGGGAGCTGTTTTTT.

The gene calls are TRBV19 and TRBJ2-5; no reliable D call. The V end lost 3 bases, the J end lost 10 bases, and 12 bases lay between the germline ends. CDR3 size: 12 residues. Germline CDR1 is LNHDA and CDR2 is SQIVND (reference sequence). The chain's CDR3 is CASSMNQGDQYF. CDR3 nucleotide sequence: TGTGCCAGTAGTATGAATCAAGGAGACCAGTACTTC.

The V call is TRBV29-1, the J call TRBJ1-2; the D is unclear. This CDR3 is built from 13 residues. The germline V and J ends were trimmed by 4 bases and 8 bases, with 17 bases remaining between them. CDR1 is SQVTM, CDR2 ANQGSEA, per germline. CDR3 nucleotide sequence: TGCAGCGTTGGGTTTGGCTACGGCGGGGGCTACACCTTC. Protein sequence: CSVGFGYGGGYTF.

The rearrangement links TRBV12-3 or TRBV12-4 to TRBJ2-3; TRBD2 matches at 9 bases. Trimming cost V 6 bases and J 4 bases; bases outside gene matches: 8. This CDR3 comprises 15 residues. CDR3 bases: TGTGCCAGCAGCCATAGCGGGGGCCGCCCAGATACGCAGTATTTT. Its translation: CASSHSGGRPDTQYF.

V gene TRBV2 combines with J gene TRBJ1-4; 7 bases agree with TRBD1. Germline V CDR1 and CDR2: SNHLY, FYNNEI. V dropped 7 bases and J dropped 7; count of bases not matched to a gene: 12. This CDR3 spans 15 amino acids. CDR3 nucleotides: TGTGCCAGCACCAGAATCCGACAGGGTCCTGAAAAACTGTTTTTT. This sequence encodes CASTRIRQGPEKLFF.

J is TRBJ1-5 and V is TRBV3-1; maybe TRBD1 (5 bases). Germline V gene lookup returns CDR1 LGHDT and CDR2 YNNKEL (reference sequence). V lost 2 bases, J lost 2 bases, and 16 bases lay in between. The CDR3 sequence is 17 residues long. The CDR3 is CASSQSRVDWGNQPQHF. In DNA form, the CDR3 reads TGTGCCAGCAGCCAAAGCAGGGTAGATTGGGGCAATCAGCCCCAGCATTTT. The whole variable domain, filled in from reference TRBV3-1 and TRBJ1-5, reads DTAVSQTPKYLVTQMGNDKSIKCEQNLGHDTMYWYKQDSKKFLKIMFSYNNKELIINETVPNRFSPKSPDKAHLNLHINSLELGDSAVYFCASSQSRVDWGNQPQHFGDGTRLSIL.

In this sample, this clonotype turned up once. V gene TRBV3-1 combines with J gene TRBJ2-7; D is perhaps TRBD2 (6 bases). The CDR3 consists of 12 residues. Trimming removed 4 bases at V and 4 bases at J, with 8 bases between. The germline V gene encodes CDR1 LGHDT and CDR2 YNNKEL (reference sequence). The DNA for the CDR3 is TGTGCCAGCAGCCTGCGGGAATACGAGCAGTACTTC. It encodes CASSLREYEQYF.

The V and J genes are TRBV4-3 and TRBJ1-4; tentative D call: TRBD1 (6 bases). Germline V gives CDR1 LGHNA, CDR2 YSLEER. The CDR3 runs 15 residues. V lost 3 bases to trimming and J lost 0 bases, with 8 bases between them. The CDR3 protein is CASSQEGATNEKLFF. The DNA of the CDR3 is TGCGCCAGCAGCCAGGAGGGGGCAACTAATGAAAAACTGTTTTTT.

The J gene is TRBJ2-2, the V gene TRBV9; D unclear. This CDR3 has 14 residues. Trimming shortened V by 0 bases and J by 5 bases, and 8 bases separated the two germline ends. Germline V CDR1 and CDR2: SGDLS, YYNGEE. This CDR3 is CASSVATDTGELFF. CDR3 nucleotide sequence: TGTGCCAGCAGCGTAGCTACGGATACCGGGGAGCTGTTTTTT.

V usage is TRBV11-3 and J usage is TRBJ2-3; 8 bases agree with TRBD2. V dropped 10 bases and J dropped 5; count of bases not matched to a gene: 11. CDR3 length equals 14 residues. The germline gives CDR1 SGHNT, CDR2 YENEEA. The CDR3 protein is CATSSGGEGDTQYF. CDR3 in DNA: TGTGCCACCTCAAGCGGGGGTGAGGGAGATACGCAGTATTTT.

This clonotype was picked up a small number of times. The chain joins TRBV7-9 to TRBJ2-1, with D tentatively TRBD1 (5 bases). V gave up 0 bases and J gave up 5 bases, with 8 bases separating them. This CDR3 has 14 amino acids. CDR1 and CDR2 from the germline V gene are SEHNR and FQNEAQ (reference sequence). Here the CDR3 reads CASSLARADNEQFF. CDR3 sequence (DNA): TGTGCCAGCAGCTTAGCCAGGGCGGACAATGAGCAGTTCTTC.

The gene calls are TRBV20-1 and TRBJ1-2; no firm D call. Deletions cut 3 bases from V and 5 bases from J, with 13 bases between. Germline V gene sequence: CDR1 DFQATT, CDR2 SNEGSKA (reference sequence). This CDR3 has 13 residues. Here the CDR3 DNA reads TGCAGTGCTAGGGTCCAGGCTCAATATGGCTACACCTTC. This encodes CSARVQAQYGYTF.

The chain combines TRBV29-1 with TRBJ1-1; maybe TRBD1 (5 bases). The germline V gene has CDR1 SQVTM and CDR2 ANQGSEA. The length of the CDR3 is 13 residues. V gave up 6 bases and J gave up 5 bases, with 16 bases separating them. The CDR3 reads CSVDTKEGTEAFF. In DNA, the CDR3 is TGCAGCGTAGATACAAAGGAGGGGACTGAAGCTTTCTTT.

The CDR3 spells CASSSGQGPTQTQYF. The DNA of the CDR3 is TGCGCCAGCAGCTCGGGACAGGGACCCACGCAGACCCAGTACTTC. The V call is TRBV5-1, the J call TRBJ2-5, with 9 bases fitting TRBD1. Germline V lookup: CDR1 SGHRS, CDR2 YFSETQ. The CDR3 loop spans 15 amino acids. J lost 6 bases, V lost 3 bases, and 9 bases had no gene match.

V gene TRBV12-3 or TRBV12-4 combines with J gene TRBJ2-7, with no clear D. The CDR3 extends over 13 amino acids. V was pared by 5 bases and J by 4 bases, with 12 bases between. The CDR3 DNA reads TGTGCCAGCAGTCCCAACTCGGGTTACGAGCAGTACTTC. Its protein is CASSPNSGYEQYF.

The chain carries TRBV20-1 and TRBJ2-3, with D possibly being TRBD2 (7 bases). The ends were cut back, 6 bases at V and 4 bases at J, with 14 bases in the middle. CDR1 and CDR2 (germline): DFQATT, SNEGSKA (reference sequence). CDR3 size: 13 residues. In nucleotides, the CDR3 is TGCAGTGCAGCCGAGGGGGGGGCAGATACGCAGTATTTT. Translated, it gives CSAAEGGADTQYF.

The CDR3 DNA reads as TGTGCCAGCTCACCGGGACAGGATATCTATGGCTACACCTTC. Encoded protein: CASSPGQDIYGYTF. J is TRBJ1-2 and V is TRBV18; 8 positions match TRBD1. The CDR3 is made up of 14 amino acids. The germline gives CDR1 KGHSH, CDR2 LQKENI. Trimming at V came to 3 bases and at J to 4 bases, leaving 4 bases not matched to a gene.

CDR3 amino acids: CSVETVDTQYF. The CDR3, as DNA: TGCAGCGTTGAGACGGTTGATACGCAGTATTTT. The chain has TRBV29-1 and TRBJ2-3; D is undetermined. CDR1 SQVTM and CDR2 ANQGSEA come from the germline V gene. CDR3 length: 11 amino acids. V was cut by 3 bases and J by 6 bases, with 7 bases left in between.

This clonotype is a singleton in its sample. The gene calls are TRBV20-1 and TRBJ1-5, with 8 bases matching TRBD1. The CDR3 has 14 residues. Trimming took 6 bases from V and 0 from J; bases not matched to a gene: 4. Germline loops: CDR1 DFQATT, CDR2 SNEGSKA (reference sequence). In DNA, the CDR3 is TGCAGTGCCGACGGACAGGGTAGCAATCAGCCCCAGCATTTT. Encoded protein: CSADGQGSNQPQHF.

The V call is TRBV30, the J call TRBJ1-5, with 7 bases identical to TRBD1. The CDR3 runs 19 residues. With V trimmed by 0 bases and J by 0 bases, 14 bases remained unmatched. The V gene's germline CDR1 is GTSNPN and CDR2 SVGIG (reference sequence). Here the CDR3 reads CAWSVPKAGGVYSNQPQHF. CDR3 bases: TGTGCCTGGAGTGTACCGAAGGCAGGGGGGGTATATAGCAATCAGCCCCAGCATTTT.

The chain combines TRBV6-1 with TRBJ2-5; TRBD2 is a possible D gene (6 bases). The CDR3 contains 17 residues. CDR1 and CDR2 from the germline V gene are MNHNS and SASEGT. V was shortened by 5 bases and J by 5 bases, with 24 bases between the two germline ends. CDR3 protein: CASSRRTIEAIGETQYF. CDR3 sequence (DNA): TGTGCCAGCAGTCGCAGGACTATTGAGGCGATTGGGGAGACCCAGTACTTC.

The V gene is TRBV20-1, the J gene TRBJ2-5, with 8 nucleotides matching TRBD1. The CDR3 has 15 residues. Germline V CDR1 and CDR2: DFQATT, SNEGSKA (reference sequence). The J segment lost 0 bases and the V segment lost 6 bases, leaving 9 bases of the junction unmatched. The CDR3 loop reads CSANGQGTNQETQYF. The CDR3 region has the DNA TGCAGTGCCAATGGACAGGGTACTAACCAAGAGACCCAGTACTTC.

The V gene is TRBV4-3, the J gene TRBJ2-5; 10 nucleotides align to TRBD1. The CDR3 is 20 amino acids. V lost 3 bases and J lost 2; bases outside the gene matches: 18. The germline V gene encodes CDR1 LGHNA and CDR2 YSLEER. CDR3 region: CASSHVRDRGLVGPQETQYF. For the CDR3, the DNA is TGCGCCAGCAGCCACGTCCGGGACAGGGGTCTTGTGGGTCCTCAAGAGACCCAGTACTTC.

V is TRBV29-1 and J is TRBJ2-1, with a possible D match to TRBD1 (6 bases). The germline V gene encodes CDR1 SQVTM and CDR2 ANQGSEA. The CDR3 contains 13 residues. The V gene lost 4 bases and the J gene lost 8 bases, with 15 bases spanning the gap. CDR3 DNA sequence: TGCAGCGTTGGCCAGGGGATGGTCGATGAGCAGTTCTTC. Amino acids: CSVGQGMVDEQFF.